What follows are 17 T cell receptor beta chains derived from one specimen sequenced in a study of radiotherapy plus CTLA-4 blockade in lung cancer. Some clones are missing from TCRdb's copy, which holds only in-frame ones; the method was immunoSEQ multiplex PCR. This sample has approximately 89,000 clones, with roughly four fifths found just once. Material: peripheral blood, obtained from a patient treated with radiotherapy plus ipilimumab. These receptors were obtained from a human donor with non-small cell lung cancer that progressed on radiotherapy plus ipilimumab.

The J gene is TRBJ2-5, the V gene TRBV19; the D gene could be TRBD1 or TRBD2 (5 bases each). The CDR3 sequence is 13 residues long. Germline values: CDR1 LNHDA, CDR2 SQIVND (reference sequence). The V gene lost 7 bases and the J gene lost 5 bases, with 14 bases spanning the gap. CDR3: CASNWGRGETQYF. The CDR3 bases are TGTGCCAGTAACTGGGGCAGAGGGGAGACCCAGTACTTC.

This chain connects TRBV12-5 to TRBJ2-1; TRBD1 matches at 8 bases. The CDR3 is 16 residues long. Germline V CDR1 and CDR2: LGHNT, FRNRAP. After removal of 1 base from V and 4 bases from J, the junction contained 6 bases not matched to a gene. The CDR3 reads CASGLETGAVYNEQFF. The CDR3 coding sequence is TGTGCTAGTGGTTTGGAGACAGGGGCCGTATACAATGAGCAGTTCTTC.

The chain carries TRBV7-3 and TRBJ2-1; perhaps D is TRBD1 or TRBD2 (6 bases each). CDR3 length: 13 amino acids. The germline V gene has CDR1 SGHTA and CDR2 FQGTGA. Deletions cut 0 bases from V and 8 bases from J, with 8 bases between. The chain's CDR3 is CASSLTRGDEQFF. Here the CDR3 DNA reads TGTGCCAGCAGCTTAACGAGGGGGGATGAGCAGTTCTTC. Looking up the rest from reference TRBV7-3 and TRBJ2-1 gives the full variable domain: GAGVSQTPSNKVTEKGKYVELRCDPISGHTALYWYRQSLGQGPEFLIYFQGTGAADDSGLPNDRFFAVRPEGSVSTLKIQRTERGDSAVYLCASSLTRGDEQFFGPGTRLTVL.

CDR3 in amino acids: CAILAGGPNEQFF. CDR3 DNA: TGTGCCATCTTAGCGGGGGGGCCGAATGAGCAGTTCTTC. The chain uses TRBV10-3 and TRBJ2-1, with 11 bases fitting TRBD2. The CDR3 loop spans 13 amino acids. Per germline, CDR1 ENHRY and CDR2 SYGVKD. V was pared by 8 bases and J by 7 bases, with 4 bases of the junction left unmatched.

The CDR3 DNA follows: TGTGCCAGCAGTTTAAGTTTCGGCAAAAACATTCAGTACTTC. Its protein product is CASSLSFGKNIQYF. The rearrangement links TRBV5-4 to TRBJ2-4; D is undetermined. Looked up from germline, CDR1 is SGHNT and CDR2 is YYREEE (reference sequence). The CDR3 is made up of 14 amino acids. The V gene lost 5 bases and the J gene lost 3 bases, with 12 bases spanning the gap.

This clone was picked up one time. This chain joins TRBV6-1 and TRBJ2-6, with D tentatively TRBD2 (6 bases). The V end lost 4 bases, the J end lost 1 base, and 17 bases lay between the germline ends. The germline V gene has CDR1 MNHNS and CDR2 SASEGT. The CDR3 length is 18 residues. CDR3 protein: CASSVPQGGDSGANVLTF. In DNA form, the CDR3 reads TGTGCCAGCAGTGTACCTCAGGGCGGGGATTCTGGGGCCAACGTCCTGACTTTC.

This sequence joins TRBV6-1 and TRBJ1-5; 10 nucleotides match TRBD1. Trimming at V came to 6 bases and at J to 3 bases, leaving 5 bases not matched to a gene. Germline V CDR1 and CDR2: MNHNS, SASEGT. CDR3 length: 15 amino acids. The CDR3 nucleotides are TGTGCCAGCAGGGACAGGGGGATTGTCAATCAGCCCCAGCATTTT. Amino acids: CASRDRGIVNQPQHF.

The V call is TRBV6-1, the J call TRBJ1-2; D is ambiguous. In germline, CDR1 is MNHNS, CDR2 SASEGT. Trimming pared 4 bases from V and 4 bases from J, leaving 13 bases between. CDR3 length: 14 amino acids. In DNA form, the CDR3 reads TGTGCCAGCAGTGGGAAGGCAGAAATCTATGGCTACACCTTC. Translating it yields CASSGKAEIYGYTF.

The chain carries TRBV18 and TRBJ2-7; no clear D gene. The CDR3 has 13 amino acids. Germline CDR1 and CDR2: KGHSH and LQKENI. Trimming pared 2 bases from V and 2 bases from J, leaving 7 bases between. The CDR3 spells CASSPNLAYEQYF. CDR3 in DNA: TGTGCCAGCTCACCAAACTTAGCCTACGAGCAGTACTTC.

V and J are TRBV4-2 and TRBJ2-7; possible D gene TRBD1, 5 bases. Deletions cut 0 bases from V and 1 base from J, with 16 bases between. CDR3 length equals 17 residues. Germline V gene lookup returns CDR1 LGHNA and CDR2 YNFKEQ. The CDR3 DNA follows: TGTGCCAGCAGCCAAGATATCTGGCAGGGTGTGTCCTACGAGCAGTACTTC. Amino acids: CASSQDIWQGVSYEQYF.

The sample holds one count of this clone. The genes are TRBV4-1 and TRBJ1-2; D might be TRBD1 (6 bases). The CDR3 has 15 amino acids. The V gene lost 1 base and the J gene lost 8 bases, with 17 bases spanning the gap. Germline CDR1 is MGHRA and CDR2 is YSYEKL. CDR3 sequence reads: CASSQGVTGPGGYTF. The CDR3 DNA sequence: TGCGCCAGCAGCCAAGGGGTGACAGGACCGGGAGGCTACACCTTC.

This clone was detected only a few times. This sequence joins TRBV6-6 and TRBJ1-5, with 7 positions matching TRBD1. Germline CDR1 MNHNY, CDR2 SVGAGI (reference sequence). After removal of 6 bases from V and 1 base from J, the junction contained 3 bases not matched to a gene. The CDR3 is 14 amino acids. CDR3 amino acids: CASSRGQSNQPQHF. The CDR3 nucleotides read TGTGCCAGCAGCCGGGGACAGAGCAATCAGCCCCAGCATTTT.

The rearrangement links TRBV29-1 to TRBJ2-3, with a weak D call TRBD2 (5 bases). Germline V CDR1 and CDR2: SQVTM, ANQGSEA. The CDR3 runs 14 residues. V was cut by 6 bases and J by 3 bases, with 16 bases left in between. The CDR3 spells CSVTRGRRTDTQYF. CDR3 bases: TGCAGCGTGACCAGAGGGCGCAGGACAGATACGCAGTATTTT.

The V call is TRBV2, the J call TRBJ2-7; TRBD1 is a possible D gene (6 bases). Trimming removed 4 bases from V and 6 bases from J, with 10 bases in between. The CDR3 is 12 amino acids. Germline V gene lookup returns CDR1 SNHLY and CDR2 FYNNEI. CDR3 in amino acids: CASSVQGREQYF. CDR3 DNA sequence: TGTGCCAGCAGTGTACAGGGCCGCGAGCAGTACTTC.

This clone turned up a few times. The chain links TRBV19 to TRBJ1-4; D is unclear. Germline V gene sequence: CDR1 LNHDA, CDR2 SQIVND (reference sequence). The CDR3 runs to 17 residues. Between the trimmed V and J ends, which lost 1 base and 7 bases, there was a span of 19 bases. The DNA for the CDR3 is TGTGCCAGTAGTATAGGGCCGGGGAGGCAACTAAGTGAAAAACTGTTTTTT. Translating gives CASSIGPGRQLSEKLFF.

This clone showed up just once. This rearrangement joins TRBV7-9 to TRBJ2-3, with 9 bases aligning to TRBD1. V gave up 3 bases and J gave up 3 bases; unmatched junction bases: 1. Germline-derived CDR1 and CDR2 are SEHNR and FQNEAQ (reference sequence). The CDR3 consists of 14 residues. The chain's CDR3 is CASSFDRGTDTQYF. The CDR3 DNA reads TGTGCCAGCAGCTTCGACAGGGGGACAGATACGCAGTATTTT.

This chain uses TRBV7-2 with TRBJ2-1; 10 bases are shared with TRBD1. V shed 1 base, J shed 9 bases, and the junction held 3 bases outside the gene matches. Germline V gene sequence: CDR1 SGHTA, CDR2 FQGNSA. This CDR3 spans 14 amino acids. CDR3 amino acids: CASSLGQGAGEQFF. In DNA form, the CDR3 reads TGTGCCAGCAGCTTAGGACAGGGGGCGGGTGAGCAGTTCTTC.